This T cell receptor delta chain appears in the sequencing data of a study of γδ T cells in repeated Plasmodium falciparum infection. For the study at large: Four controlled malaria infections with P. falciparum NF54 spanned 500 to 650 days.

Bulk repertoires came from Vgamma9/Vdelta2+ or Vdelta2-negative gammadelta T cells flow-sorted from PBMC. This CDR3 contains 19 residues. Germline trimming cut 3 bases from V and 2 bases from J; bases unmatched to any gene: 16. The germline CDR1 and CDR2 sequences are TSWWSYY and QGS. Concerning this clone: Antigen unknown. Given a much more abundant clone one base away, this may be a read error.

TCRdb reprocessed the multiplex PCR reads through CATT. The data contain 50,000 or so delta-chain clones, 1.6% of them seen just once; the ten biggest clones take up over 7.5%. Study outcomes and limitations: Vgamma9/Vdelta2+ T cells showed a stable polyclonal repertoire with shared TCRgamma sequences.

The source material was gamma-delta T cells from blood. The chain is built from TRDV1 and TRDJ1, with 9 bases that match TRDD3. The origin of this receptor is a pool of human donors (malaria-infected and uninfected, not separated). CDR3 DNA sequence: TGTGCTCTTGGGGATATTTCCTACCTGGGGATACGAATTACCGATAAACTCATCTTT. This codes for CALGDISYLGIRITDKLIF.